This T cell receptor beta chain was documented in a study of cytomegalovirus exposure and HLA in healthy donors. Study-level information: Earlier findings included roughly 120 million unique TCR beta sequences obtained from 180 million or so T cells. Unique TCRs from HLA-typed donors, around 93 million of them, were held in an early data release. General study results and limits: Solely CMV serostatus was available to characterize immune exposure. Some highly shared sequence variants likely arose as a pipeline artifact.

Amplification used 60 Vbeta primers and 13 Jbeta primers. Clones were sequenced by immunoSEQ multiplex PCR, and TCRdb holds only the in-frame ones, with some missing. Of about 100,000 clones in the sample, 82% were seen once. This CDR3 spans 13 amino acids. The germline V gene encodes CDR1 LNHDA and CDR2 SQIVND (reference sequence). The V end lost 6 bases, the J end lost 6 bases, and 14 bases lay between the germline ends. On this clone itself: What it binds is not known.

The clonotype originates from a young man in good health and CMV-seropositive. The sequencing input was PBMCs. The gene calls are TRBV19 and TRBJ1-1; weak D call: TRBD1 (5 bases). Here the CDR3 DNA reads TGTGCCAGTAGCCGGGTAGGGGCGGCTGAAGCTTTCTTT. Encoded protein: CASSRVGAAEAFF.